The next 26 T cell receptor beta chains were all read from a single sample in a study of blood T cell repertoires in COVID-19. Sequencing used immunoSEQ multiplex PCR; TCRdb keeps in-frame clones, though not all of them. The data hold 300,000 or so clones, with about 87% observed a single time. The sequenced material came from peripheral blood. The source of these receptors is a woman aged 35 to 49 with acute or convalescent COVID-19.

The chain has TRBV11-3 and TRBJ1-2, with TRBD1 identical over 8 bases. Germline V CDR1 and CDR2: SGHNT, YENEEA. The CDR3 contains 14 residues. J lost 8 bases, V lost 5 bases, and 10 bases had no gene match. CDR3 nucleotide sequence: TGTGCCAGCAGCCCCGGGGACAGGTTTAACGGCTACACCTTC. It translates to CASSPGDRFNGYTF.

The chain couples TRBV21-1 to TRBJ2-2; TRBD1 was called by the table and not checked on the DNA. TRBV21-1 is labeled a pseudogene. The CDR3 is 17 residues long. CDR3 residues: CASSPRTGGVYTGELFF. As DNA, the CDR3 is TGTGCCAGCAGCCCCCGGACAGGGGGTGTGTACACCGGGGAGCTGTTTTTT.

V gene TRBV12-5 combines with J gene TRBJ2-6, with TRBD1 matching 8 bases. The germline CDR1 and CDR2 sequences are LGHNT and FRNRAP. This CDR3 is 20 amino acids long. V gave up 3 bases and J gave up 5 bases; unmatched junction bases: 18. This CDR3 reads CASGLFPRAGGASWANVLTF. The CDR3 bases are TGTGCTAGTGGTTTATTCCCCCGGGCAGGGGGCGCCAGCTGGGCCAACGTCCTGACTTTC.

This clone was observed once. The rearrangement uses TRBV12-3 or TRBV12-4 and TRBJ2-1; D not resolved. The CDR3 loop spans 11 amino acids. V was clipped by 6 bases and J by 9 bases, with 9 bases between them. For the CDR3, the DNA is TGTGCCAGCAGCCGAACCAGTGAGCAGTTCTTC. Its protein is CASSRTSEQFF.

The CDR3 nucleotides read TGTGCCAGCAGTACAGGGGGCAGGTACACTGAAGCTTTCTTT. It codes for CASSTGGRYTEAFF. The rearrangement uses TRBV27 and TRBJ1-1; 9 nucleotides agree with TRBD1. Germline V gene sequence: CDR1 MNHEY, CDR2 SMNVEV (reference sequence). This CDR3 has 14 residues. The junction had 4 bases not matched to a gene; V was cut back by 5 bases and J by 3 bases.

The chain recombines TRBV6-1 with TRBJ1-2; D is unclear. The CDR3 sequence is 13 residues long. CDR1 MNHNS and CDR2 SASEGT come from the germline V gene. The V end lost 1 base, the J end lost 4 bases, and 7 bases lay between the germline ends. CDR3 in amino acids: CASSEDSLYGYTF. The CDR3 DNA reads as TGTGCCAGCAGTGAAGACAGCCTCTATGGCTACACCTTC.

This clone was counted between two and nine times. The rearrangement joins TRBV2 to TRBJ2-2, with TRBD1 matching over 7 bases. Germline CDR1 and CDR2: SNHLY and FYNNEI. The CDR3 covers 15 residues. V shed 9 bases and J 0 bases; nucleotides not matched to a gene: 7. The CDR3: CARKGAGTNTGELFF. CDR3 DNA: TGTGCCAGAAAGGGGGCAGGCACGAACACCGGGGAGCTGTTTTTT.

This chain joins TRBV6-2 or TRBV6-3 and TRBJ2-1, with 9 bases aligning to TRBD2. Germline values: CDR1 MNHEY, CDR2 SVGEGT. This CDR3 region has 15 residues. The V and J ends lost 2 bases and 4 bases, in that order; junction bases with no gene match: 3. CDR3 amino acids: CASSYVAGVYNEQFF. In nucleotides, the CDR3 is TGTGCCAGCAGTTACGTAGCGGGGGTATACAATGAGCAGTTCTTC.

This chain links TRBV29-1 with TRBJ2-3, with D maybe TRBD2 (5 bases). V was trimmed by 6 bases and J by 0 bases, leaving 7 bases between them. CDR1 SQVTM and CDR2 ANQGSEA come from the germline V gene. The CDR3 totals 12 residues. The CDR3 loop reads CSVGGSTDTQYF. CDR3 sequence (DNA): TGCAGCGTCGGAGGTAGCACAGATACGCAGTATTTT.

The CDR3 nucleotides read TGTGCCAGCAGCTCTCAGGGAACCAATCAGCCCCAGCATTTT. Translation: CASSSQGTNQPQHF. The V gene is TRBV7-2, the J gene TRBJ1-5, with D possibly being TRBD1 (5 bases). The CDR3 contains 14 residues. The germline V and J ends were trimmed by 4 bases and 3 bases, with 10 bases remaining between them. CDR1 and CDR2 from the germline V gene are SGHTA and FQGNSA.

The chain employs TRBV11-2 and TRBJ2-1; 13 bases are shared with TRBD2. Losses at the gene ends were 5 bases for V and 7 bases for J; bases not matched to a gene: 8. The germline V gene encodes CDR1 SGHAT and CDR2 FQNNGV. The CDR3 is 16 amino acids. The CDR3: CASSPTSGGARNEQFF. The CDR3 region has the DNA TGTGCCAGCAGCCCTACTAGCGGGGGGGCGAGGAATGAGCAGTTCTTC.

V usage is TRBV5-4 and J usage is TRBJ2-1; 9 bases align to TRBD1. The CDR3 covers 15 residues. Per germline, CDR1 SGHNT and CDR2 YYREEE (reference sequence). With 4 bases clipped from V and 0 bases from J, the junction kept 2 bases outside the gene matches. The DNA of the CDR3 is TGTGCCAGCAGCGGGACAGGGAGCTCCTACAATGAGCAGTTCTTC. The encoded protein is CASSGTGSSYNEQFF.

This clone appeared a few times. The rearrangement joins TRBV21-1 to TRBJ1-1; whether TRBD1, the table's D call, matches the DNA was not checked. TRBV21-1 is a pseudogene. The CDR3 has 16 amino acids. CDR3 sequence: CASSILYRGADTEAFF. DNA of the CDR3: TGTGCCAGCAGCATCCTATACAGGGGTGCGGACACTGAAGCTTTCTTT.

The chain has TRBV12-3 or TRBV12-4 and TRBJ1-1, with 9 bases that match TRBD1. Trimming removed 6 bases from V and 11 bases from J; junction bases left unmatched: 10. The CDR3 runs 13 residues. The CDR3 nucleotides are TGTGCCAGCAGACCACAGGGGGCGCTTTCTGCTTTCTTT. Its translation: CASRPQGALSAFF.

This rearrangement joins TRBV12-5 to TRBJ2-2, with TRBD2 matching over 8 bases. V was pared by 9 bases and J by 2 bases, with 8 bases of the junction left unmatched. Germline CDR1 LGHNT, CDR2 FRNRAP. The CDR3 length is 15 residues. CDR3 sequence: CASQLSGINTGELFF. In DNA form, the CDR3 reads TGTGCTAGCCAACTTAGCGGGATCAACACCGGGGAGCTGTTTTTT.

The chain carries TRBV18 and TRBJ1-6; D uncertain. Trimming stripped 5 bases from V and 0 bases from J, with 14 bases between. This CDR3 is built from 17 residues. The V gene's germline CDR1 is KGHSH and CDR2 LQKENI. The CDR3 reads CASSSGGEFSYNSPLHF. CDR3 nucleotide sequence: TGTGCCAGCTCATCCGGCGGGGAGTTCTCCTATAATTCACCCCTCCACTTT.

The rearrangement links TRBV10-1 to TRBJ1-4; 8 nucleotides line up with TRBD1. This CDR3 spans 15 amino acids. Per the germline V gene, CDR1 is WNHNN and CDR2 is SYGVQD (reference sequence). Germline trimming cut 7 bases from V and 1 base from J; bases unmatched to any gene: 5. CDR3 DNA: TGCGCCAGCACCACACAGGGGGAAACTAATGAAAAACTGTTTTTT. It is translated as CASTTQGETNEKLFF.

The CDR3 DNA reads as TGTGCCAGCTCACCCCGGGACAGACCAGACCTCGTATATGGCTACACCTTC. This gives the protein CASSPRDRPDLVYGYTF. The chain joins TRBV25-1 to TRBJ1-2; 7 positions agree with TRBD1. The trim removed 8 bases at V and 5 bases at J, leaving 20 bases unmatched. The V gene's germline CDR1 is MGHDK and CDR2 SYGVNS. CDR3 length: 17 residues.

The table lists this clone with a count of one. The chain uses TRBV3-1 (or the pseudogene TRBV3-2) and TRBJ2-1, with D maybe TRBD2 (6 bases). Trimming left V 4 bases short and J 4 bases short, with 11 bases between. This CDR3 comprises 14 residues. CDR1 and CDR2 from the germline V gene are LGHDT and YNNKEL (reference sequence). The chain's CDR3 is CASSRRGAYNEQFF. The DNA of the CDR3 is TGTGCCAGCAGCCGGAGGGGCGCTTACAATGAGCAGTTCTTC.

The chain links TRBV7-8 to TRBJ2-1; the match to TRBD2 covers 9 bases. The length of the CDR3 is 16 residues. In germline, CDR1 is SGHVS, CDR2 FQNEAQ. The junction had 8 bases not matched to a gene; V was cut back by 1 base and J by 7 bases. CDR3 coding DNA: TGTGCCAGCAGCTTAGTAGGTAGACTAGCGGAGAATGAGCAGTTCTTC. Translated: CASSLVGRLAENEQFF.

The rearrangement uses TRBV24-1 and TRBJ2-3, with D possibly matching TRBD1 (5 bases). Germline CDR1 KGHDR, CDR2 SFDVKD. V was trimmed by 9 bases and J by 6 bases, leaving 15 bases between them. This CDR3 is built from 13 residues. The CDR3 loop is CATERTRHDTQYF. The CDR3 DNA sequence: TGTGCCACCGAAAGGACAAGGCATGATACGCAGTATTTT.

The rearrangement uses TRBV12-5 and TRBJ1-1; weak D call: TRBD1 (5 bases). CDR3 length: 15 amino acids. V gave up 4 bases and J gave up 6 bases, with 18 bases separating them. CDR1 LGHNT and CDR2 FRNRAP come from the germline V gene. The DNA for the CDR3 is TGTGCTAGTGGTTCCCCGGGTTCCTTAGGGGCTGAAGCTTTCTTT. Encoded protein: CASGSPGSLGAEAFF.

The chain couples TRBV6-4 to TRBJ2-2, with a possible D match to TRBD1 (6 bases). Germline V gives CDR1 MRHNA, CDR2 SNTAGT. Trimming removed 6 bases from V and 4 bases from J, with 15 bases in between. The CDR3 totals 15 residues. CDR3 coding DNA: TGTGCCAGCAGCGCAGGGGCTCTGTTCACCGGGGAGCTGTTTTTT. It specifies CASSAGALFTGELFF.

The chain joins TRBV11-2 to TRBJ1-1; TRBD1 might be the D (6 bases). The CDR3 loop spans 15 amino acids. In germline, CDR1 is SGHAT, CDR2 FQNNGV. V was pared by 2 bases and J by 10 bases, with 20 bases between. The CDR3 region has the DNA TGTGCCAGCAGCTTAATGACTGTGGGGGCCTATGCAGCTTTCTTT. Translating it yields CASSLMTVGAYAAFF.

The rearrangement uses TRBV10-3 and TRBJ2-5; 8 bases line up with TRBD1. Losses at the gene ends were 4 bases for V and 4 bases for J; bases not matched to a gene: 11. This CDR3 contains 16 residues. Germline V gives CDR1 ENHRY, CDR2 SYGVKD. The CDR3 DNA sequence: TGTGCCATCAGTGGTTCTCCAGGGACAGGCGGAGAGACCCAGTACTTC. Residues: CAISGSPGTGGETQYF.

The chain joins TRBV5-1 to TRBJ2-1; 8 bases fit TRBD1. Losses at the gene ends were 4 bases for V and 2 bases for J; bases not matched to a gene: 2. The CDR3 covers 14 residues. Germline assignment: CDR1 SGHRS and CDR2 YFSETQ. CDR3 sequence reads: CASSEDRAYNEQFF. CDR3 bases: TGCGCCAGCAGCGAGGACAGGGCCTACAATGAGCAGTTCTTC.